This TCR beta chain was sequenced for a study of CD8 T cells in ankylosing spondylitis. Study conclusions and caveats: Blood from ankylosing spondylitis patients appeared to carry a characteristic roughly 8-variant TCR beta motif.

Ten or more counts support this clonotype. Its antigen is still unknown. The CDR3 runs 12 residues. Trimming stripped 3 bases from V and 5 bases from J, with 7 bases between. Quantitative barcoded 5'-RACE was used to prepare TCR beta libraries. One entry per CDR3 protein results from TCRdb running MiXCR on the 5' RACE reads. The table lists about 360,000 distinct CDR3 sequences, 20% to 25% of them singletons. The V and J genes are TRBV12-3 or TRBV12-4 and TRBJ2-5; D uncertain. The sequence was collected from a male donor with ankylosing spondylitis or in good health (not recorded which). Sequenced material: blood, either unsorted or a sorted T cell fraction (not recorded which). The CDR3 region has the DNA TGTGCCAGCAGTTTCACCGGGGAGACCCAGTACTTC. It codes for CASSFTGETQYF.